This T cell receptor beta chain is drawn from a study of cytomegalovirus exposure and HLA in healthy donors. The overall study: Clustering assigned 81% of the roughly 400 genotyped donors to the Caucasian-associated ancestry cluster.

The primer mix had 60 Vbeta and 13 Jbeta primers. Under the authors' procedure: Counted up in a later analysis, unique TCR beta chains came to approximately 83 million, with 9.5 million to 13 million shared. Data came from immunoSEQ multiplex PCR; TCRdb stores just in-frame clones and leaves some out. The DNA gave D and trimming, while V, J and clone size come from that table. The sample holds 150,000 to 200,000 clones, roughly 77% seen once. Regarding this clone: The target antigen is unknown.

Overall study findings and caveats: Some highly shared sequence variants likely arose as a pipeline artifact.

Material: PBMCs. This sequence originates from a woman between 50 and 59 years old in good health and CMV-seronegative.

The CDR3 bases are TGTGCCAGCAGTAGGGGGTTCTTATATGGCTACACCTTC. It is translated as CASSRGFLYGYTF. The chain has TRBV6-6 and TRBJ1-2; a possible D gene is TRBD1 (6 bases). Trimming stripped 5 bases from V and 5 bases from J, with 12 bases between. The germline gives CDR1 MNHNY, CDR2 SVGAGI (reference sequence). The length of the CDR3 is 13 residues.